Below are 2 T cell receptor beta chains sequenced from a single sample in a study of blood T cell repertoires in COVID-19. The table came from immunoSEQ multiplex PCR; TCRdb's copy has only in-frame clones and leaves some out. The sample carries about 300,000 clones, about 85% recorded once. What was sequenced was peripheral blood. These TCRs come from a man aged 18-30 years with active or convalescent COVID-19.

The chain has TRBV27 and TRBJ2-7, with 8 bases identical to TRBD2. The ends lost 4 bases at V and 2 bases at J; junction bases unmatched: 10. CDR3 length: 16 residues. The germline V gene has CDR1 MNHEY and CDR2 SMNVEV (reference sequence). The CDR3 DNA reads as TGTGCCAGCAGTTCCCCCGCAAGACTAGCGCCCTACGAGCAGTACTTC. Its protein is CASSSPARLAPYEQYF.

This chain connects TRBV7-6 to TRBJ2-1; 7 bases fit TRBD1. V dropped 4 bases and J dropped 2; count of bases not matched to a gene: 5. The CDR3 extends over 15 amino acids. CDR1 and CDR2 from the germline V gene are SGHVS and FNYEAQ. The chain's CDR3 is CASSWPGTAYNEQFF. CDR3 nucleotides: TGTGCCAGCAGCTGGCCCGGGACAGCCTACAATGAGCAGTTCTTC.